This record concerns one TCR beta chain sequence. Its target is not known. This sample stems from a study of beta chain features in type 1 diabetes. Whole-study results and caveats: For type 1 diabetes patients, VDJ junctions showed fewer insertions and more deletions.

The V gene end was trimmed by 3 bases and the J gene end by 7 bases; junction bases not matched to a gene: 4. The CDR3 totals 15 residues. Germline CDR1 is MNHEY and CDR2 is SVGAGI. Investigators reverse transcribed all isolated RNA, so they sequenced expressed TCRB transcripts. Sequenced by immunoSEQ multiplex PCR; TCRdb stores in-frame clones only, minus some. The table has about 110,000 clones, roughly 40% seen once. The chain joins TRBV6-5 to TRBJ2-2; 11 bases match TRBD2. What was sequenced was stem cell memory CD4+ T cells from blood. This receptor was obtained from a woman aged 18-29 years in good health. The CDR3 nucleotides are TGTGCCAGCAGTTATCTAGCGGGAGGTATCGGGGAGCTGTTTTTT. Translating it yields CASSYLAGGIGELFF.